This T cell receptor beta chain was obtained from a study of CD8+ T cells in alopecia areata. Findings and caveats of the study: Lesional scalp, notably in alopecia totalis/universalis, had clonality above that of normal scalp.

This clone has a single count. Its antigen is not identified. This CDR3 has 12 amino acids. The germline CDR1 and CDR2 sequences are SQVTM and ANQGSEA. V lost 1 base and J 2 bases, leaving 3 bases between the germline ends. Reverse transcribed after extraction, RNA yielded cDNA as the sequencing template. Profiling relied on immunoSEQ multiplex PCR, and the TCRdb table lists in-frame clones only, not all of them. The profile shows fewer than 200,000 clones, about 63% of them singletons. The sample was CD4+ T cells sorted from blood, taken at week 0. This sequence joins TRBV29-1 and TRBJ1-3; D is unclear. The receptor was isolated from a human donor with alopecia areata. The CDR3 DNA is TGCAGCGTTGAAGGACCTGGAAACACCATATATTTT. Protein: CSVEGPGNTIYF.